The clone carrying this T cell receptor (beta chain) has only one observation. TCRdb's table, derived via immunoSEQ multiplex PCR, lists solely in-frame clones and lacks some. This repertoire shows more than 65,000 clones, around 80% found once; its top ten account for approximately 10%. This sample stems from a study of blood T cell repertoires in COVID-19. In the study overall: Specimens from acute and convalescent COVID-19 originated in the United States, Italy and Spain. The analysed material was cDNA or gDNA that came from T cells, B-cell-depleted T cells, or PBMCs.

The CDR3 consists of 11 residues. From germline, CDR1 is SQVTM and CDR2 ANQGSEA. Trimming left V 2 bases short and J 7 bases short, with 8 bases between. The sequenced sample consisted of peripheral blood. The receptor was isolated from a woman aged 45 to 65 with acute or convalescent COVID-19. J is TRBJ1-2 and V is TRBV29-1, with a possible D match to TRBD1 (5 bases). The DNA of the CDR3 is TGCAGCGTTGAATCGCAGGGTGGCTACACCTTC. Its translation is CSVESQGGYTF.